Listed here is a single T cell receptor (beta chain). This sample is part of a study of blood T cell repertoires in COVID-19. The overall study: Whether acute or convalescent, the COVID-19 samples came from the United States, Italy and Spain. Sources were T cells, B-cell-depleted T cells, or PBMCs; the material itself was cDNA or gDNA.

The V segment lost 3 bases and the J segment 7 bases; nucleotides outside the gene matches: 8. This CDR3 spans 15 amino acids. Germline values: CDR1 MDHEN, CDR2 SYDVKM. In the authors' methods: Reference gene primer amplification in the assay estimated nucleated cell counts. Repertoires were generated with immunoSEQ multiplex PCR, while TCRdb's copy carries only in-frame clones and drops some. Clone size and V and J calls were adopted from that table, with D and trimming inferred from the DNA. The repertoire includes 70,000 to 85,000 clones, around 90% of them detected once, and 4.5% to 5.5% sits in the top ten.

What was sequenced was peripheral blood. The source is a woman aged 55-70 years with active COVID-19. The chain uses TRBV28 and TRBJ2-1, with 8 bases matching TRBD2. CDR3 DNA sequence: TGTGCCAGCAGTTTGGGCCCTAGCGGGTGGAATGAGCAGTTCTTC. It yields the protein CASSLGPSGWNEQFF.